This entry lists 20 T cell receptor beta chains sequenced from one sample in a study of cytomegalovirus exposure and HLA in healthy donors. The PCR contained 60 Vbeta and 13 Jbeta primers. Only in-frame clones appear in the TCRdb table, and some are missing; sequencing was by immunoSEQ multiplex PCR. The sample has about 190,000 clones, 65% to 85% seen once. The sample comprised PBMCs. Receptors originate from a woman between 18 and 29 years old in good health and CMV-seronegative.

This chain links TRBV28 with TRBJ1-3, with TRBD1 matching over 7 bases. V trimming: 2 bases; J trimming: 4 bases; junction bases outside the gene matches: 8. Germline CDR1 MDHEN, CDR2 SYDVKM. This CDR3 is built from 16 residues. The CDR3 reads CASSLKYWDSGNTIYF. Written as DNA, the CDR3 is TGTGCCAGCAGTTTAAAGTATTGGGACAGCGGAAACACCATATATTTT.

This sequence joins TRBV30 and TRBJ2-1, with 15 bases that match TRBD2. Per the germline V gene, CDR1 is GTSNPN and CDR2 is SVGIG (reference sequence). The CDR3 sequence is 15 residues long. V gave up 3 bases and J gave up 9 bases; unmatched junction bases: 6. The CDR3 reads CAWSGLAGGPSEQFF. CDR3 nucleotides: TGTGCCTGGAGCGGACTAGCGGGAGGGCCTAGTGAGCAGTTCTTC.

This rearrangement joins TRBV18 to TRBJ1-6, with TRBD1 as a possible D gene (6 bases). Germline lookup yields CDR1 KGHSH and CDR2 LQKENI. The CDR3 loop spans 15 amino acids. With 3 bases removed from V and 9 bases from J, the gap between germline ends came to 15 bases. The CDR3: CASSPDQGQRSPLHF. CDR3 nucleotides: TGTGCCAGCTCACCTGATCAGGGGCAACGTTCACCCCTCCACTTT.

The chain is built from TRBV6-5 and TRBJ2-2; 7 bases are a match to TRBD2. Trimming cost V 0 bases and J 7 bases; bases outside gene matches: 5. The CDR3 contains 15 residues. CDR1 is MNHEY, CDR2 SVGAGI, per germline. For the CDR3, the DNA is TGTGCCAGCAGTTACTCGGCGGGAGATAACGGGGAGCTGTTTTTT. It specifies CASSYSAGDNGELFF.

The genes are TRBV28 and TRBJ1-3; D unclear. The CDR3 runs 15 residues. Germline V CDR1 and CDR2: MDHEN, SYDVKM. Trimming took off 6 bases at V and 6 bases at J, with 18 bases between the two ends. The CDR3 bases are TGTGCCAGCAGGATGGACGGAGGAATTGCAAACACCATATATTTT. It codes for CASRMDGGIANTIYF.

This clone was observed a handful of times. The J gene is TRBJ2-7, the V gene TRBV7-8; 8 bases fit TRBD2. Germline CDR1 is SGHVS and CDR2 is FQNEAQ. Trimming took 3 bases from V and 1 from J; bases not matched to a gene: 2. The CDR3 length is 14 residues. The CDR3 loop reads CASSFPGGSYEQYF. CDR3 nucleotides: TGTGCCAGCAGCTTCCCGGGAGGGTCCTACGAGCAGTACTTC.

This chain uses TRBV29-1 with TRBJ1-5; TRBD1 might be the D (6 bases). Looked up from germline, CDR1 is SQVTM and CDR2 is ANQGSEA. V was cut by 6 bases and J by 0 bases, with 15 bases left in between. This CDR3 is built from 15 residues. The DNA of the CDR3 is TGCAGCGTGAGAGGGACATCCGATAGCAATCAGCCCCAGCATTTT. It encodes CSVRGTSDSNQPQHF.

In the case of this clone: Other DNA sequences in the sample encode the same CDR3. This sequence joins TRBV5-1 and TRBJ1-4, with TRBD1 matching over 9 bases. The CDR3 has 15 amino acids. Germline V gives CDR1 SGHRS, CDR2 YFSETQ. Germline trimming cut 0 bases from V and 5 bases from J; bases unmatched to any gene: 2. The CDR3 region has the DNA TGCGCCAGCAGCTTGGATGGGACAGGGAATGAAAAACTGTTTTTT. It specifies CASSLDGTGNEKLFF.

The chain uses TRBV6-5 and TRBJ1-1; D may be TRBD1 (6 bases). Germline assignment: CDR1 MNHEY and CDR2 SVGAGI. There are 16 residues in the CDR3. Trimming removed 2 bases from V and 1 base from J, with 14 bases in between. In DNA, the CDR3 is TGTGCCAGCAGTTACCGGGGCGGGGGGGCGAACACTGAAGCTTTCTTT. It is translated as CASSYRGGGANTEAFF.

The gene calls are TRBV5-1 and TRBJ1-4; D is unclear. Between the trimmed V and J ends, which lost 6 bases and 8 bases, there was a span of 17 bases. This CDR3 has 14 amino acids. Germline values: CDR1 SGHRS, CDR2 YFSETQ. The CDR3 nucleotides are TGCGCCAGCACCCTATCCCCCGAGGAGGAAAAACTGTTTTTT. It codes for CASTLSPEEEKLFF.

CDR3 in DNA: TGTGCCAGCAGCCCTGCCGGGACAGGGGACACTGAAGCTTTCTTT. This codes for CASSPAGTGDTEAFF. This chain uses TRBV4-2 with TRBJ1-1; 10 positions agree with TRBD1. Germline V CDR1 and CDR2: LGHNA, YNFKEQ. This CDR3 has 15 amino acids. V lost 4 bases and J lost 3; bases outside the gene matches: 5.

V and J are TRBV7-8 and TRBJ1-5, with D tentatively TRBD1 (5 bases). The CDR3 runs to 13 residues. Trimming cost V 5 bases and J 7 bases, with 12 bases left between them. In germline, CDR1 is SGHVS, CDR2 FQNEAQ. The CDR3 loop reads CASSQTRVQPQHF. The CDR3 DNA is TGTGCCAGCAGCCAGACCAGGGTCCAGCCCCAGCATTTT.

The chain has TRBV5-1 and TRBJ1-1; 7 nucleotides align to TRBD1. This CDR3 has 14 residues. V was clipped by 3 bases and J by 1 base; unmatched bases: 3. Germline CDR1 and CDR2: SGHRS and YFSETQ. The CDR3: CASSSGTENTEAFF. In DNA form, the CDR3 reads TGCGCCAGCAGCTCGGGGACAGAGAACACTGAAGCTTTCTTT.

The chain couples TRBV9 to TRBJ2-3, with D unclear. The germline V gene encodes CDR1 SGDLS and CDR2 YYNGEE. Trimming shortened V by 0 bases and J by 5 bases, and 10 bases separated the two germline ends. The CDR3 extends over 14 amino acids. Here the CDR3 reads CASSVGQVGDTQYF. The CDR3 region has the DNA TGTGCCAGCAGCGTAGGGCAGGTGGGAGATACGCAGTATTTT. The full variable domain, completed using reference TRBV9 and TRBJ2-3, is DSGVTQTPKHLITATGQRVTLRCSPRSGDLSVYWYQQSLDQGLQFLIQYYNGEERAKGNILERFSAQQFPDLHSELNLSSLELGDSALYFCASSVGQVGDTQYFGPGTRLTVL.

This clone was counted a few times. This rearrangement joins TRBV19 to TRBJ1-2; 7 bases map to TRBD1. The germline V gene encodes CDR1 LNHDA and CDR2 SQIVND (reference sequence). Germline trimming cut 2 bases from V and 4 bases from J; bases unmatched to any gene: 4. The CDR3 has 14 amino acids. CDR3 region: CASSITGVPYGYTF. CDR3 DNA: TGTGCCAGTAGTATAACAGGGGTGCCCTATGGCTACACCTTC.

This clone has a single count. The rearrangement links TRBV10-2 to TRBJ2-1; possibly TRBD2 for D (5 bases). Germline assignment: CDR1 WSHSY and CDR2 SAAADI. This CDR3 comprises 11 residues. V lost 8 bases to trimming and J lost 8 bases, with 10 bases between them. DNA of the CDR3: TGCGCCAGCCAGGCCGGGGATGAGCAGTTCTTC. Translating gives CASQAGDEQFF.

The gene calls are TRBV28 and TRBJ1-5, with D maybe TRBD1 (5 bases). Trimming stripped 5 bases from V and 3 bases from J, with 14 bases between. CDR1 is MDHEN, CDR2 SYDVKM, per germline. The CDR3 is made up of 15 amino acids. DNA for the CDR3: TGTGCCAGCAGTCCCCTCGGGGGGTACAATCAGCCCCAGCATTTT. Translated: CASSPLGGYNQPQHF.

The chain is built from TRBV30 and TRBJ1-4, with a tentative D call TRBD1 (6 bases). This CDR3 spans 14 amino acids. V was clipped by 2 bases and J by 7 bases, with 14 bases between them. Germline CDR1 is GTSNPN and CDR2 is SVGIG (reference sequence). CDR3 sequence: CAWSIEGVAEKLFF. CDR3 nucleotides: TGTGCCTGGAGTATTGAGGGGGTGGCTGAAAAACTGTTTTTT. Full variable domain (remainder filled in from reference TRBV30 and TRBJ1-4): SQTIHQWPATLVQPVGSPLSLECTVEGTSNPNLYWYRQAAGRGLQLLFYSVGIGQISSEVPQNLSASRPQDRQFILSSKKLLLSDSGFYLCAWSIEGVAEKLFFGSGTQLSVL.

This chain links TRBV28 with TRBJ1-3; D is uncertain. The germline gives CDR1 MDHEN, CDR2 SYDVKM. The CDR3 loop spans 16 amino acids. V was clipped by 6 bases and J by 0 bases, with 15 bases between them. CDR3 sequence reads: CASSPGRWDSGNTIYF. The CDR3 DNA reads TGTGCCAGCAGCCCCGGGAGGTGGGACTCTGGAAACACCATATATTTT.

The rearrangement links TRBV7-9 to TRBJ1-5; 8 bases fit TRBD1. Trimming removed 5 bases from V and 3 bases from J; junction bases left unmatched: 9. Per germline, CDR1 SEHNR and CDR2 FQNEAQ (reference sequence). This CDR3 has 16 amino acids. CDR3: CASSPFGGQANQPQHF. In nucleotides, the CDR3 is TGTGCCAGCAGCCCTTTCGGGGGACAGGCCAATCAGCCCCAGCATTTT.